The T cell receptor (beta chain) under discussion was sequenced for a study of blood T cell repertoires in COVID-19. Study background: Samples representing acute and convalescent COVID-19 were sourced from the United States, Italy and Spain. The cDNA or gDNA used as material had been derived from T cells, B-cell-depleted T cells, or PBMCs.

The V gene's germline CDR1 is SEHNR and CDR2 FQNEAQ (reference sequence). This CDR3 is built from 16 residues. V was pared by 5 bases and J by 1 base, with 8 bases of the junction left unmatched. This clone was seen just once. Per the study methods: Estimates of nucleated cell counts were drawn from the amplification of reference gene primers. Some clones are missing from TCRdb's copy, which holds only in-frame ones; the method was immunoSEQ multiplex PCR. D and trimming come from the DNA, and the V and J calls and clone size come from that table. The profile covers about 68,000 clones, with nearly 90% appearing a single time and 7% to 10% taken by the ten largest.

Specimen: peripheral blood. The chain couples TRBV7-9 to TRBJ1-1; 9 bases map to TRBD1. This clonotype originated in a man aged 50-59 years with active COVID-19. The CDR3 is CASSPLLGQGNTEAFF. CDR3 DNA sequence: TGTGCCAGCAGCCCGTTACTGGGACAGGGGAACACTGAAGCTTTCTTT.